The T cell receptor beta chain under discussion was sequenced for a study of shared clonotypes between healthy human individuals. Study overall: Donors had three CD4 naive, three CD4 memory, two CD8 naive and one CD8 memory plate apiece.

The material for each subset, its genomic DNA, was split evenly across several immunoSEQ plates. The data were produced by immunoSEQ multiplex PCR, yet TCRdb's version contains in-frame clones alone and is incomplete. The sample lists 2 million to 3 million clones; over 85% were seen once. Germline V gene data show CDR1 as SGHRS and CDR2 as YFSETQ. V was shortened by 4 bases and J by 1 base, with 8 bases between the two germline ends. CDR3 size: 14 residues. V gene TRBV5-1 combines with J gene TRBJ2-2; D is unresolved. The sequenced sample was naive CD4+ T cells sorted from blood. Subset of the sample: CD45RA+ positively selected. The receptor comes from a man between 18 and 35 years old in good health. The DNA for the CDR3 is TGCGCCAGCAGCCCTAATTTGAACACCGGGGAGCTGTTTTTT. Its translation is CASSPNLNTGELFF.